A single T cell receptor beta chain is shown here with its context. Participants had their cohort set by participant-reported clinical history. Cohort 3 donors were reported recovered after two negative PCRs, clearance, or symptom resolution. The data belong to a study of blood T cell repertoires in COVID-19. Whole-study context: Material from acute and convalescent COVID-19 was sourced from the United States, Italy and Spain. PBMCs, B-cell-depleted T cells, or T cells were the source of the cDNA or gDNA that made up the material.

There are 15 residues in the CDR3. V was pared by 3 bases and J by 2 bases, with 4 bases of the junction left unmatched. Germline CDR1 reads SGHRS; CDR2 reads YFSETQ. Data came from immunoSEQ multiplex PCR; TCRdb stores just in-frame clones and leaves some out. The repertoire holds approximately 450,000 clones, around 87% seen once, with around 1.1% in the top ten. The J gene is TRBJ1-3, the V gene TRBV5-1, with 8 bases that match TRBD1. The sample consisted of PBMCs or T cells enriched from blood (not recorded which). The receptor comes from a man aged 30 to 45 who had recovered from COVID-19. The CDR3 reads CASSYLQGAGNTIYF. In DNA, the CDR3 is TGCGCCAGCAGCTACTTACAGGGGGCTGGAAACACCATATATTTT.